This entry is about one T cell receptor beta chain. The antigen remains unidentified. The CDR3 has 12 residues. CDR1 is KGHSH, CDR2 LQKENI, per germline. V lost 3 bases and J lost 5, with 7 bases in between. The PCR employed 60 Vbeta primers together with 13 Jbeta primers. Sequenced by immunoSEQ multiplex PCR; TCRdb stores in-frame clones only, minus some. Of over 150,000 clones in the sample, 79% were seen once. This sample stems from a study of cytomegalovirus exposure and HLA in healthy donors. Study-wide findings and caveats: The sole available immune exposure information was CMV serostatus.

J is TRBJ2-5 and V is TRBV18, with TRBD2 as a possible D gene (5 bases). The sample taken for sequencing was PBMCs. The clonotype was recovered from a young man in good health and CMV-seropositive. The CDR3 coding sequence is TGTGCCAGCTCACCGGGAGAGGAGACCCAGTACTTC. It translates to CASSPGEETQYF. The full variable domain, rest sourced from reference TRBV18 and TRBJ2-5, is NAGVMQNPRHLVRRRGQEARLRCSPMKGHSHVYWYRQLPEEGLKFMVYLQKENIIDESGMPKERFSAEFPKEGPSILRIQQVVRGDSAAYFCASSPGEETQYFGPGTRLLVL.